One sample yielded the 27 T cell receptor beta chains listed below, sequenced in a study of cytomegalovirus exposure and HLA in healthy donors. The PCR contained 60 Vbeta and 13 Jbeta primers. TCRdb's table, derived via immunoSEQ multiplex PCR, lists solely in-frame clones and lacks some. The table has 35,000 to 40,000 clones, over 70% seen once. Source material: PBMCs. The receptor set was obtained from a man aged 25 to 40 in good health and CMV-seronegative.

As regards this clone: Its ends do not fully match the called genes, so a read error is possible. The CDR3 protein is CASSLDRGRGYPF. The CDR3 DNA follows: TGTGCCAGCAGCCTCGACAGGGGTAGGGGCTACCCCTTC. The genes are TRBV7-3 and TRBJ1-2; 8 positions match TRBD1. Germline V CDR1 and CDR2: SGHTA, FQGTGA. The CDR3 spans 13 residues.

The chain links TRBV5-4 to TRBJ2-7, with a weak D call TRBD2 (5 bases). The V end lost 5 bases, the J end lost 0 bases, and 15 bases lay between the germline ends. This CDR3 contains 15 residues. CDR1 is SGHNT and CDR2 is YYREEE in the germline V gene (reference sequence). The CDR3 coding sequence is TGTGCCAGCAGTCCCGGGATTCAGAGCTCCTACGAGCAGTACTTC. Its translation is CASSPGIQSSYEQYF.

This chain connects TRBV7-8 to TRBJ1-1; 7 bases agree with TRBD1. Germline V lookup: CDR1 SGHVS, CDR2 FQNEAQ. CDR3 size: 14 residues. With V trimmed by 1 base and J by 6 bases, 5 bases remained unmatched. CDR3 region: CASSLGQTGAEAFF. The CDR3 DNA is TGTGCCAGCAGCTTAGGCCAAACAGGGGCTGAAGCTTTCTTT.

This chain uses TRBV6-5 with TRBJ2-1, with 7 bases matching TRBD1. This CDR3 spans 15 amino acids. After removal of 6 bases from V and 0 bases from J, the junction contained 5 bases not matched to a gene. Germline V gene sequence: CDR1 MNHEY, CDR2 SVGAGI. CDR3 amino acids: CASSNRDSSYNEQFF. The CDR3, as DNA: TGTGCCAGCAGCAACCGGGACAGCTCCTACAATGAGCAGTTCTTC.

The chain combines TRBV30 with TRBJ2-1; 7 bases match TRBD2. Germline V gene data show CDR1 as GTSNPN and CDR2 as SVGIG (reference sequence). The CDR3 sequence is 13 residues long. Trimming took 4 bases from V and 3 from J; bases not matched to a gene: 3. The CDR3 bases are TGTGCCTGGACACTAGCGTTCTACAATGAGCAGTTCTTC. This gives the protein CAWTLAFYNEQFF. The variable domain in full, completed from reference TRBV30 and TRBJ2-1, reads SQTIHQWPATLVQPVGSPLSLECTVEGTSNPNLYWYRQAAGRGLQLLFYSVGIGQISSEVPQNLSASRPQDRQFILSSKKLLLSDSGFYLCAWTLAFYNEQFFGPGTRLTVL.

The J gene is TRBJ1-3, the V gene TRBV27; D not resolved. Germline CDR1 is MNHEY and CDR2 is SMNVEV (reference sequence). The CDR3 loop spans 15 amino acids. Between the trimmed V and J ends, which lost 3 bases and 0 bases, there was a span of 9 bases. This chain's CDR3 is CASSLRLSSGNTIYF. The CDR3 coding sequence is TGTGCCAGCAGTTTGCGGCTGAGCTCTGGAAACACCATATATTTT.

The chain joins TRBV7-9 to TRBJ2-1; 13 positions match TRBD2. With 5 bases clipped from V and 10 bases from J, the junction kept 5 bases outside the gene matches. The length of the CDR3 is 14 residues. In germline, CDR1 is SEHNR, CDR2 FQNEAQ (reference sequence). This CDR3 reads CASSRTSGSREQFF. The CDR3 DNA is TGTGCCAGCAGCAGGACTAGCGGGAGTCGGGAGCAGTTCTTC.

The V call is TRBV6-1, the J call TRBJ2-5; 9 nucleotides match TRBD1. The J call is uncertain, as TRBJ2-7 better fits the DNA end. Germline V lookup: CDR1 MNHNS, CDR2 SASEGT. This CDR3 is 13 amino acids long. CDR3 loop: CASSRDRVYEQYF. The CDR3 DNA follows: TGTGCCAGCAGCCGGGACAGGGTGTACGAGCAGTACTTC.

The sample holds a few counts of this clone. The V gene is TRBV9, the J gene TRBJ1-1; D unresolved. The V and J ends lost 4 bases and 1 base respectively, with 11 bases between them. Germline CDR1 and CDR2: SGDLS and YYNGEE. The CDR3 extends over 14 amino acids. The CDR3, as DNA: TGTGCCAGCAGCACCGAGACAAGGAACACTGAAGCTTTCTTT. It is translated as CASSTETRNTEAFF.

The rearrangement joins TRBV27 to TRBJ1-5, with 9 bases aligning to TRBD1. The germline V gene encodes CDR1 MNHEY and CDR2 SMNVEV (reference sequence). J was trimmed by 4 bases and V by 0 bases; bases with no gene match: 10. This CDR3 contains 18 residues. CDR3 sequence: CASSLSGRPGQGNQPQHF. In DNA, the CDR3 is TGTGCCAGCAGTTTATCGGGTCGGCCGGGACAGGGAAATCAGCCCCAGCATTTT.

This clone was found a few times. This rearrangement joins TRBV5-4 to TRBJ1-2; unclear D gene. The ends were cut back, 4 bases at V and 4 bases at J, with 11 bases in the middle. Germline values: CDR1 SGHNT, CDR2 YYREEE (reference sequence). The CDR3 runs 13 residues. The DNA for the CDR3 is TGTGCCAGCAGCAGCGACGGCGGCTATGGCTACACCTTC. It codes for CASSSDGGYGYTF.

This rearrangement joins TRBV6-1 to TRBJ2-5; D remains ambiguous. The CDR3 consists of 14 residues. CDR1 MNHNS and CDR2 SASEGT come from the germline V gene. Trimming cost V 3 bases and J 3 bases, with 11 bases left between them. The CDR3 nucleotides are TGTGCCAGCAGTGACCCCGGCGGAGAAGAGACCCAGTACTTC. Protein: CASSDPGGEETQYF.

V and J are TRBV18 and TRBJ2-7; 9 bases agree with TRBD1. The V gene's germline CDR1 is KGHSH and CDR2 LQKENI. The CDR3 length is 15 residues. V shed 1 base, J shed 7 bases, and the junction held 8 bases outside the gene matches. CDR3 region: CASSPLQTGGGEQYF. For the CDR3, the DNA is TGTGCCAGCTCACCACTCCAGACAGGGGGTGGGGAGCAGTACTTC.

The chain uses TRBV5-1 and TRBJ2-1, with 8 bases identical to TRBD1. Per the germline V gene, CDR1 is SGHRS and CDR2 is YFSETQ. This CDR3 region has 14 residues. The V segment lost 7 bases and the J segment 3 bases; nucleotides outside the gene matches: 6. The CDR3 protein is CASVPGQGYNEQFF. The DNA for the CDR3 is TGCGCCAGCGTGCCAGGACAGGGCTACAATGAGCAGTTCTTC.

The chain couples TRBV4-1 to TRBJ1-3; D is unresolved. The CDR3 is 14 amino acids. Germline V gene data show CDR1 as MGHRA and CDR2 as YSYEKL. Trimming took off 0 bases at V and 4 bases at J, with 7 bases between the two ends. The CDR3 loop is CASSQDQVGNTIYF. In DNA, the CDR3 is TGCGCCAGCAGCCAAGATCAGGTCGGAAACACCATATATTTT.

The chain links TRBV5-1 to TRBJ2-3; 8 nucleotides match TRBD1. Germline assignment: CDR1 SGHRS and CDR2 YFSETQ. The V and J ends lost 4 bases and 5 bases, in that order; junction bases with no gene match: 12. There are 16 residues in the CDR3. The CDR3 nucleotides are TGCGCCAGCAGCACGGGACAGGTTAGCATACAAGATACGCAGTATTTT. Its translation: CASSTGQVSIQDTQYF.

The chain is built from TRBV19 and TRBJ2-7, with 9 bases lining up with TRBD2. Trimming cost V 3 bases and J 5 bases; bases outside gene matches: 8. The CDR3 loop spans 15 amino acids. Germline CDR1 and CDR2: LNHDA and SQIVND (reference sequence). Here the CDR3 DNA reads TGTGCCAGTAGTATCTCTGCGGGGGGGCCGAACGAGCAGTACTTC. Protein: CASSISAGGPNEQYF.

This clone occurred once. The genes are TRBV4-2 and TRBJ2-7; TRBD2 matches at 8 bases. This CDR3 has 15 residues. V was pared by 1 base and J by 0 bases, with 2 bases of the junction left unmatched. The germline V gene has CDR1 LGHNA and CDR2 YNFKEQ. As DNA, the CDR3 is TGTGCCAGCAGCCAAGCGACTAGCGTCTCCTACGAGCAGTACTTC. It specifies CASSQATSVSYEQYF.

The rearrangement joins TRBV10-3 to TRBJ1-5; no clear D. CDR1 is ENHRY, CDR2 SYGVKD, per germline. Trimming removed 6 bases at V and 0 bases at J, with 15 bases between. This CDR3 is 16 amino acids long. CDR3 DNA: TGTGCCATCAGCTCCTCCGGGGTAGATAGCAATCAGCCCCAGCATTTT. Translation: CAISSSGVDSNQPQHF.

The rearrangement uses TRBV9 and TRBJ2-2, with 8 positions matching TRBD2. V lost 0 bases to trimming and J lost 4 bases; unmatched junction nucleotides: 8. CDR3 length: 17 residues. CDR1 is SGDLS, CDR2 YYNGEE, per germline. CDR3 in DNA: TGTGCCAGCAGCGTAGCCGGAGCGGGAGTGTTCACCGGGGAGCTGTTTTTT. It translates to CASSVAGAGVFTGELFF. Based on the CDR3 plus reference TRBV9 and TRBJ2-2, the full variable domain is DSGVTQTPKHLITATGQRVTLRCSPRSGDLSVYWYQQSLDQGLQFLIQYYNGEERAKGNILERFSAQQFPDLHSELNLSSLELGDSALYFCASSVAGAGVFTGELFFGEGSRLTVL.

In nucleotides, the CDR3 is TGTGCCAGCTGGGGCGGGGGCTACACTGAAGCTTTCTTT. It encodes CASWGGGYTEAFF. This rearrangement joins TRBV2 to TRBJ1-1; TRBD1 is a possible D gene (6 bases). The germline CDR1 and CDR2 sequences are SNHLY and FYNNEI. The CDR3 sequence is 13 residues long. V lost 8 bases to trimming and J lost 3 bases, with 13 bases between them.

This rearrangement joins TRBV5-1 to TRBJ2-1; no definite D call. Trimming pared 4 bases from V and 5 bases from J, leaving 4 bases between. The CDR3 is made up of 11 amino acids. Germline values: CDR1 SGHRS, CDR2 YFSETQ. CDR3 sequence: CASSLNNEQFF. The DNA of the CDR3 is TGCGCCAGCAGCCTAAACAATGAGCAGTTCTTC.

The chain couples TRBV2 to TRBJ2-7, with D maybe TRBD2 (6 bases). V lost 6 bases to trimming and J lost 0 bases, with 15 bases between them. Germline V gene sequence: CDR1 SNHLY, CDR2 FYNNEI. CDR3 length: 15 amino acids. CDR3 bases: TGTGCCAGCAGATTCGGGGGAACTCTCTCCTACGAGCAGTACTTC. Its translation is CASRFGGTLSYEQYF.

CDR3 bases: TGCGCCAGCAGCTCGGGGGGACTAGCCGGACACAATGAGCAGTTCTTC. Its translation: CASSSGGLAGHNEQFF. The rearrangement links TRBV5-1 to TRBJ2-1; 9 nucleotides match TRBD2. The junction had 9 bases not matched to a gene; V was cut back by 3 bases and J by 5 bases. This CDR3 region has 16 residues. Germline V CDR1 and CDR2: SGHRS, YFSETQ.

The rearrangement links TRBV4-1 to TRBJ2-3; D may be TRBD2 (6 bases). Per the germline V gene, CDR1 is MGHRA and CDR2 is YSYEKL. This CDR3 has 14 residues. Trimming cost V 1 base and J 1 base, with 6 bases left between them. The CDR3 sequence: CASSQGLGTDTQYF. The CDR3 DNA sequence: TGCGCCAGCAGCCAAGGACTAGGCACAGATACGCAGTATTTT.

This chain uses TRBV5-6 with TRBJ2-1, with D tentatively TRBD1 (7 bases). Germline values: CDR1 SGHDT, CDR2 YYEEEE. V lost 2 bases, J lost 8 bases, and 11 bases lay in between. The CDR3 length is 13 residues. The CDR3 loop reads CASSFRGTDEQFF. The CDR3 region has the DNA TGTGCCAGCAGCTTTCGGGGGACAGATGAGCAGTTCTTC.

V usage is TRBV11-3 and J usage is TRBJ2-1; 7 bases agree with TRBD2. Germline V gene lookup returns CDR1 SGHNT and CDR2 YENEEA. The V and J ends lost 5 bases and 7 bases, in that order; junction bases with no gene match: 11. The CDR3 is 15 residues long. The CDR3 loop reads CASSPGLLPGNEQFF. CDR3 bases: TGTGCCAGCAGCCCGGGACTATTGCCCGGGAATGAGCAGTTCTTC.